The sequence of this T cell receptor beta chain was determined in a study of T cell responses to AZD1222 COVID-19 vaccine. The CDR3 has 14 residues. The germline CDR1 and CDR2 sequences are SQVTM and ANQGSEA. The V and J ends lost 7 bases and 1 base respectively, with 16 bases between them. Assay: immunoSEQ multiplex PCR; the TCRdb copy retains only in-frame clones and omits some. This sample has roughly 120,000 clones, with about 88% found just once. This clone was observed once. Sample: peripheral blood, taken on day 0 of AZD1222 vaccination. This chain links TRBV29-1 with TRBJ1-1; D gene uncertain. The clonotype originates from an adult in good health. The CDR3 region is CSGGKSTGNTEAFF. The CDR3 DNA is TGCAGCGGTGGGAAGTCAACGGGGAACACTGAAGCTTTCTTT.